The present T cell receptor beta chain was sequenced within a study of T cells after posttransplantation cyclophosphamide. After removal of 6 bases from V and 6 bases from J, the junction contained 9 bases not matched to a gene. CDR1 and CDR2 from the germline V gene are SQVTM and ANQGSEA. The CDR3 totals 14 residues. This related bone marrow graft donor gave peripheral blood on the day of marrow donation. Libraries were prepared by immunoSEQ multiplex PCR; TCRdb keeps only in-frame clonotypes and omits some of them. The table lists some 38,000 clones, with no singletons. At least ten counts were recorded for this clone.

The clonotype comes from a man aged 50 to 60 in good health, CMV-negative, and a related stem cell transplant donor. J is TRBJ2-2 and V is TRBV29-1, with 8 bases identical to TRBD1. The sample taken for sequencing was PBMCs. The DNA of the CDR3 is TGCAGCGTCCTGACAGGGGTATTATCCGGGGAGCTGTTTTTT. Residues: CSVLTGVLSGELFF.